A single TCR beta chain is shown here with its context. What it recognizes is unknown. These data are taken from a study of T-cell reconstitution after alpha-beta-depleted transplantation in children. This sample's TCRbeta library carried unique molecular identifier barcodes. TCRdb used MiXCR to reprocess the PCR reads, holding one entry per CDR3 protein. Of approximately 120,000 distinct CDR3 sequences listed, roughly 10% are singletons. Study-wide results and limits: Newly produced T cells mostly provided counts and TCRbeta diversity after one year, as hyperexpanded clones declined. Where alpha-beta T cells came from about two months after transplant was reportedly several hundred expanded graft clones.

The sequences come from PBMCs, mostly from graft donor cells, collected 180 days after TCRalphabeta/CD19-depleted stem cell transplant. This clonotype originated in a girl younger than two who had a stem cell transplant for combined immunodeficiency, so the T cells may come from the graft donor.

CDR3 in amino acids: CSASIVGIKEKLFF. In DNA form, the CDR3 reads TGCAGTGCTAGCATTGTCGGGATTAAAGAAAAACTGTTTTTT. The chain recombines TRBV20-1 with TRBJ1-4; unclear D gene. This CDR3 is built from 14 residues. V was shortened by 3 bases and J by 8 bases, with 16 bases between the two germline ends. From germline, CDR1 is DFQATT and CDR2 SNEGSKA (reference sequence).